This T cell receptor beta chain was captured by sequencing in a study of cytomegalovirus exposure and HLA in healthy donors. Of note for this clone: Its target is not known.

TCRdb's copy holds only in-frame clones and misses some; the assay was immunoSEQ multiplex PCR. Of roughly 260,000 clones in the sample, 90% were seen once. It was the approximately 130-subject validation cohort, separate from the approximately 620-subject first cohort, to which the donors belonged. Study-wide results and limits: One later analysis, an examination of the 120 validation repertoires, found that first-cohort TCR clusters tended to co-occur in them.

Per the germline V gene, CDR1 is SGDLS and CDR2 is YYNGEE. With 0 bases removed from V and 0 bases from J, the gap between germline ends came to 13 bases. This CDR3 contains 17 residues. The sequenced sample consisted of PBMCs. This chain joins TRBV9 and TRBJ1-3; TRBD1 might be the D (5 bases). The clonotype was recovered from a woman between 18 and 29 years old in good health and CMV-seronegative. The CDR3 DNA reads TGTGCCAGCAGCGTAGAGCCGGGACTTACCTCTGGAAACACCATATATTTT. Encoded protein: CASSVEPGLTSGNTIYF.